Below, 17 T cell receptor beta chains from the same sample are listed, as sequenced in a study of cytomegalovirus exposure and HLA in healthy donors. The study ran its PCR with 60 Vbeta and 13 Jbeta primers. Sequencing used immunoSEQ multiplex PCR; TCRdb keeps in-frame clones, though not all of them. Its table lists 100,000 to 150,000 clones. Sequencing was done on a sample of PBMCs. These receptor sequences come from a woman aged 40 to 50 in good health and CMV-seropositive.

The rearrangement joins TRBV7-9 to TRBJ2-7; D may be TRBD2 (6 bases). The length of the CDR3 is 18 residues. With 5 bases removed from V and 6 bases from J, the gap between germline ends came to 29 bases. CDR1 SEHNR and CDR2 FQNEAQ come from the germline V gene (reference sequence). The CDR3 spells CASSPPIALGRGSGEQYF. In nucleotides, the CDR3 is TGTGCCAGCAGCCCCCCGATCGCCCTGGGCCGGGGGTCGGGCGAGCAGTACTTC.

This chain joins TRBV6-5 and TRBJ1-1; TRBD1 might be the D (5 bases). V dropped 7 bases and J dropped 6 bases, with 15 bases sitting between them. The CDR3 sequence is 13 residues long. Germline V gene data show CDR1 as MNHEY and CDR2 as SVGAGI. The CDR3 reads CASTFTRGAEAFF. CDR3 in DNA: TGTGCCAGCACCTTTACTCGGGGGGCTGAAGCTTTCTTT.

V is TRBV6-5 and J is TRBJ2-2; D may be TRBD2 (5 bases). Per germline, CDR1 MNHEY and CDR2 SVGAGI. This CDR3 comprises 12 residues. Trimming shortened V by 3 bases and J by 6 bases, and 5 bases separated the two germline ends. The CDR3 is CASSYSAGELFF. CDR3 nucleotides: TGTGCCAGCAGTTATAGCGCCGGGGAGCTGTTTTTT.

The chain uses TRBV19 and TRBJ1-1; D unclear. Trimming stripped 10 bases from V and 0 bases from J, with 9 bases between. The CDR3 is 12 amino acids. Germline V lookup: CDR1 LNHDA, CDR2 SQIVND (reference sequence). The CDR3 region is CATVTVNTEAFF. Here the CDR3 DNA reads TGTGCCACAGTCACAGTGAACACTGAAGCTTTCTTT.

The chain has TRBV19 and TRBJ1-2; D is possibly TRBD1 (5 bases). The CDR3 consists of 14 residues. The germline V gene has CDR1 LNHDA and CDR2 SQIVND (reference sequence). V lost 11 bases and J lost 4, with 20 bases in between. The CDR3 here is CAAAWEGRGYGYTF. The CDR3 nucleotides read TGTGCCGCCGCTTGGGAGGGACGAGGCTATGGCTACACCTTC.

The genes are TRBV7-9 and TRBJ1-1, with D maybe TRBD1 (5 bases). This CDR3 has 13 residues. Germline CDR1 reads SEHNR; CDR2 reads FQNEAQ (reference sequence). The germline V and J ends were trimmed by 5 bases and 1 base, with 8 bases remaining between them. CDR3 DNA: TGTGCCAGCAGCCATACAGGGAACACTGAAGCTTTCTTT. Protein product: CASSHTGNTEAFF.

As concerns this clone: The sample carries other DNA sequences with the same CDR3. V is TRBV7-9 and J is TRBJ1-5, with 10 bases identical to TRBD1. This CDR3 comprises 16 residues. In germline, CDR1 is SEHNR, CDR2 FQNEAQ (reference sequence). Trimming cost V 4 bases and J 0 bases; bases outside gene matches: 3. The CDR3 loop is CASSSGQGDSNQPQHF. For the CDR3, the DNA is TGTGCCAGCAGCTCAGGACAGGGGGATAGCAATCAGCCCCAGCATTTT.

This chain connects TRBV19 to TRBJ1-4; tentatively, D is TRBD1 (5 bases). This CDR3 is built from 15 residues. The germline V gene has CDR1 LNHDA and CDR2 SQIVND (reference sequence). V was pared by 5 bases and J by 6 bases, with 16 bases between. CDR3 coding DNA: TGTGCCAGTAGTTCCCGCAGAGGGGAGGATGAAAAACTGTTTTTT. Residues: CASSSRRGEDEKLFF.

The gene calls are TRBV30 and TRBJ2-4, with 7 bases fitting TRBD2. V lost 1 base, J lost 3 bases, and 6 bases stayed unmatched. The CDR3 is 15 residues long. Germline lookup yields CDR1 GTSNPN and CDR2 SVGIG (reference sequence). Here the CDR3 DNA reads TGTGCCTGGAGTGCTCCGGGACTAAACAAAAACATTCAGTACTTC. It specifies CAWSAPGLNKNIQYF.

The chain is built from TRBV4-1 and TRBJ2-7; D remains ambiguous. Trimming removed 0 bases at V and 2 bases at J, with 8 bases between. The CDR3 is made up of 14 amino acids. Per germline, CDR1 MGHRA and CDR2 YSYEKL. DNA of the CDR3: TGCGCCAGCAGCCAAGAGCTCGGAGCCTACGAGCAGTACTTC. Encoded protein: CASSQELGAYEQYF.

In DNA, the CDR3 is TGTGCCAGTAGTAGCCTAAGGGGGACTGAAGCTTTCTTT. Its translation is CASSSLRGTEAFF. The chain links TRBV19 to TRBJ1-1; possibly TRBD1 for D (6 bases). This CDR3 region has 13 residues. The germline CDR1 and CDR2 sequences are LNHDA and SQIVND (reference sequence). Trimming left V 4 bases short and J 5 bases short, with 11 bases between.

J is TRBJ1-5 and V is TRBV19; no definite D call. Trimming left V 5 bases short and J 0 bases short, with 8 bases between. There are 14 residues in the CDR3. CDR1 is LNHDA, CDR2 SQIVND, per germline (reference sequence). The CDR3 DNA reads TGTGCCAGTAGTCGTCGAGATAGCAATCAGCCCCAGCATTTT. This gives the protein CASSRRDSNQPQHF.

V usage is TRBV6-4 and J usage is TRBJ2-1; D is ambiguous. The V gene's germline CDR1 is MRHNA and CDR2 SNTAGT. V gave up 2 bases and J gave up 6 bases, with 8 bases separating them. The CDR3 is 13 residues long. The CDR3: CASSDPSSNEQFF. The CDR3 nucleotides are TGTGCCAGCAGTGACCCGAGCTCCAATGAGCAGTTCTTC.

The chain is built from TRBV6-1 and TRBJ2-5, with 10 positions matching TRBD2. Germline V gene lookup returns CDR1 MNHNS and CDR2 SASEGT. The CDR3 is 14 residues long. The junction had 2 bases not matched to a gene; V was cut back by 3 bases and J by 4 bases. The chain's CDR3 is CASSESGRVETQYF. DNA of the CDR3: TGTGCCAGCAGTGAGAGCGGGAGGGTAGAGACCCAGTACTTC.

The chain employs TRBV9 and TRBJ2-5; no firm D call. Germline CDR1 SGDLS, CDR2 YYNGEE. CDR3 size: 14 residues. The V and J ends lost 0 bases and 3 bases respectively, with 9 bases between them. Written as DNA, the CDR3 is TGTGCCAGCAGCGTAGCAGCAGGAAAAGAGACCCAGTACTTC. Protein: CASSVAAGKETQYF. Combining the CDR3 with reference TRBV9 and TRBJ2-5 gives the whole variable domain DSGVTQTPKHLITATGQRVTLRCSPRSGDLSVYWYQQSLDQGLQFLIQYYNGEERAKGNILERFSAQQFPDLHSELNLSSLELGDSALYFCASSVAAGKETQYFGPGTRLLVL.

The chain employs TRBV19 and TRBJ2-2; no firm D call. CDR3 length equals 13 residues. The germline V and J ends were trimmed by 7 bases and 1 base, with 7 bases remaining between them. Germline V gene data show CDR1 as LNHDA and CDR2 as SQIVND (reference sequence). The CDR3: CASKTQNTGELFF. The CDR3 DNA follows: TGTGCCAGTAAAACTCAGAACACCGGGGAGCTGTTTTTT.

The J gene is TRBJ2-5, the V gene TRBV5-1; a possible D gene is TRBD2 (6 bases). V was cut by 0 bases and J by 5 bases, with 8 bases left in between. Germline-derived CDR1 and CDR2 are SGHRS and YFSETQ. The CDR3 length is 13 residues. This CDR3 is CASSLGLGETQYF. CDR3 bases: TGCGCCAGCAGCTTGGGACTAGGGGAGACCCAGTACTTC. The entire variable domain, with the rest obtained from reference TRBV5-1 and TRBJ2-5, is as follows: KAGVTQTPRYLIKTRGQQVTLSCSPISGHRSVSWYQQTPGQGLQFLFEYFSETQRNKGNFPGRFSGRQFSNSRSEMNVSTLELGDSALYLCASSLGLGETQYFGPGTRLLVL.